This paragraph covers one T cell receptor (beta chain) sequence. In the source study's methods: Reference gene primers were amplified, and this amplification served to estimate nucleated cell counts. Sequencing used immunoSEQ multiplex PCR; TCRdb keeps in-frame clones, though not all of them. For V, J and clone size, that table is used; D and trimming come from the DNA. Of tens of thousands of clones detected, 89% appear once; the ten largest clones hold roughly 12%. This sample is part of a study of blood T cell repertoires in COVID-19. This CDR3 spans 13 amino acids. Trimming left V 5 bases short and J 9 bases short, with 14 bases between. Germline CDR1 is SGHVS and CDR2 is FQNEAQ.

J is TRBJ1-5 and V is TRBV7-8; possible D gene TRBD1, 6 bases. The sequence came from a man in his 70s with active or convalescent COVID-19. Source material: peripheral blood. CDR3 sequence: CASSVQGVGPQHF. CDR3 nucleotides: TGTGCCAGCAGCGTACAGGGCGTTGGGCCCCAGCATTTT.